The table lists the clone carrying this T cell receptor (beta chain) with many counts. The antigen remains undetermined. Sorting defined naive CD8 T cells as CD8+CD4-CCR7+CD45RA+. The data are from a study of molecular identifiers for immune sequencing clone quantification. General study points: Clones above 20 RNA copies held over 97% of effector molecules, under 1% in naive cells. In a background of approximately 1 million naive cells, spiked Jurkat TCR RNA from one cell was reportedly detectable.

CDR1 DFQATT and CDR2 SNEGSKA come from the germline V gene (reference sequence). The CDR3 has 13 residues. V gave up 3 bases and J gave up 2 bases, with 8 bases separating them. TCR libraries were built in bulk with a published protocol and specific TCR primers. Using its own MiXCR run on the PCR reads, TCRdb lists one record per CDR3 protein. The sample shows hundreds of thousands of distinct CDR3 sequences, around 25% of them seen only once. Sample: naive CD8+ T cells from blood, with Jurkat cell RNA spiked in. This sample's subset: FACS-sorted CD8+CD4-CCR7+CD45RA+ naive T cells. J is TRBJ1-3 and V is TRBV20-1; D not certain. The clonotype comes from a human donor in good health. Some libraries in this study had Jurkat cell RNA spiked in. This CDR3 reads CSASSRTGNTIYF. The DNA for the CDR3 is TGCAGTGCTAGTAGCCGGACTGGAAACACCATATATTTT.